This T cell receptor (beta chain) is from a study of blood T cell repertoires in COVID-19. TCRdb's table, derived via immunoSEQ multiplex PCR, lists solely in-frame clones and lacks some. The profile shows roughly 280,000 clones, around 90% of them singletons. Germline V CDR1 and CDR2: LNHDA, SQIVND (reference sequence). The J segment lost 5 bases and the V segment lost 3 bases, leaving 12 bases of the junction unmatched. This CDR3 comprises 17 residues. The sample comprised peripheral blood. This chain links TRBV19 with TRBJ2-1; 8 nucleotides match TRBD1. The sequence came from a man aged 50 or older with acute or convalescent COVID-19. In DNA form, the CDR3 reads TGTGCCAGTAGTATTTTGGTTCGGCAGGGGGCGGACAATGAGCAGTTCTTC. It codes for CASSILVRQGADNEQFF.